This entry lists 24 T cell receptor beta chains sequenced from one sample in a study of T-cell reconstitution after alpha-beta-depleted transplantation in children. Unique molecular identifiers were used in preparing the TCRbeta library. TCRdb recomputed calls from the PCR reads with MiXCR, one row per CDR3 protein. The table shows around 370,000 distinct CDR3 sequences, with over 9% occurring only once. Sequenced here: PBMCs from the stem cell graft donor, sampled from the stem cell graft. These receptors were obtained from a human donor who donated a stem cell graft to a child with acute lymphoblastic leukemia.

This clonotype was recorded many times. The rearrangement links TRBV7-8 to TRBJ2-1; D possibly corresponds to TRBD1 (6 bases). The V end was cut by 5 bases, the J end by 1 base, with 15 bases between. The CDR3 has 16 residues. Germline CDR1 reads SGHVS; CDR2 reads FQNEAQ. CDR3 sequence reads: CASSPYRVGSYNEQFF. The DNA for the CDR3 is TGTGCCAGCAGCCCCTACAGGGTGGGTTCCTACAATGAGCAGTTCTTC.

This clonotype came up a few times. CDR3 sequence (DNA): TGCGCCAGCAGCTTACCGGGACTAGCGGGGGACCCCTACGAGCAGTACTTC. It is translated as CASSLPGLAGDPYEQYF. The chain joins TRBV5-1 to TRBJ2-7; 14 nucleotides line up with TRBD2. The CDR3 sequence is 17 residues long. V gave up 2 bases and J gave up 2 bases; unmatched junction bases: 6. Germline CDR1 SGHRS, CDR2 YFSETQ.

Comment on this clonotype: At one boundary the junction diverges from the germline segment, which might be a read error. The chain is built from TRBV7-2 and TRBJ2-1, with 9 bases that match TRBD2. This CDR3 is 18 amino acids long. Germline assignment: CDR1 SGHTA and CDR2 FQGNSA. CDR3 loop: CASSLALRSSGIHNEHFF. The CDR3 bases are TGTGCCAGCAGCTTAGCGCTAAGGTCTAGCGGGATACACAATGAGCACTTCTTC.

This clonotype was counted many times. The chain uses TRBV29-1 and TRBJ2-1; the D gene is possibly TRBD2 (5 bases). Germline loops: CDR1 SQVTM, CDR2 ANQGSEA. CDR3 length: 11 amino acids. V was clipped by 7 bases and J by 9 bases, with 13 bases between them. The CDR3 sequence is CSATRATEQFF. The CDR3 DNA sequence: TGCAGCGCCACTAGGGCTACTGAGCAGTTCTTC.

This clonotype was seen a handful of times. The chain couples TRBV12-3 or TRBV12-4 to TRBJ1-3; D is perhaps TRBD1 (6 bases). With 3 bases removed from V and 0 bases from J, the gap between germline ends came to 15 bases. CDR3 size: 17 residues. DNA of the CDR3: TGTGCCAGCAGTTTCCCGGGAAAAGGGGGCTCTGGAAACACCATATATTTT. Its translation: CASSFPGKGGSGNTIYF.

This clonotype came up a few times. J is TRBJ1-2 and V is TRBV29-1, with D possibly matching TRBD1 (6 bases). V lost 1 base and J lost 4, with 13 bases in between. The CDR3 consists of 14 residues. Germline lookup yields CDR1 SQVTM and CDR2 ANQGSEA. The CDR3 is CSVEAAGDAYGYTF. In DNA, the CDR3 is TGCAGCGTTGAAGCGGCAGGGGATGCCTATGGCTACACCTTC.

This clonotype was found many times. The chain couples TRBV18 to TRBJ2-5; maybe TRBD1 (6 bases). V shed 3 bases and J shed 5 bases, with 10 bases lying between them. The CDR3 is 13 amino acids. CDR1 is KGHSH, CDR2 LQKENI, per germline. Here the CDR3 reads CASSPWDTETQYF. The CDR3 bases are TGTGCCAGCTCACCGTGGGACACGGAGACCCAGTACTTC.

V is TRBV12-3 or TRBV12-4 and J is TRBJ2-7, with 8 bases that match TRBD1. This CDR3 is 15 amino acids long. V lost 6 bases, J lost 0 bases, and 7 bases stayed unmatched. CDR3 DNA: TGTGCCAGCAGCACCAGGGGGCTGAGCTCCTACGAGCAGTACTTC. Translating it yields CASSTRGLSSYEQYF.

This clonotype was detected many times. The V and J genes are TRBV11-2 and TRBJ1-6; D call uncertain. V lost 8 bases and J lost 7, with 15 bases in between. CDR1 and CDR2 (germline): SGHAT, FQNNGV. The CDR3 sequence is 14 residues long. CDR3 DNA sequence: TGTGCCAGCGCCCAAGACGGGCGAAATTCACCCCTCCACTTT. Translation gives CASAQDGRNSPLHF.

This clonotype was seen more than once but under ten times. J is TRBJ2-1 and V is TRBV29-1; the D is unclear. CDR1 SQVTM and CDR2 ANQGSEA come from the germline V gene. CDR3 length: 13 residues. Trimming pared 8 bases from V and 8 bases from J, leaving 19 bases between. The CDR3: CSQLAPNRDEQFF. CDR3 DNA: TGCAGCCAACTCGCGCCAAATCGGGATGAGCAGTTCTTC.

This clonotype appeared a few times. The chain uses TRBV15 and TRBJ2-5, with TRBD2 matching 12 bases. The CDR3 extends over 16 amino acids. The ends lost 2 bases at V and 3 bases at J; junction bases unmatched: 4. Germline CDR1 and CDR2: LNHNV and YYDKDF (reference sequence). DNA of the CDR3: TGTGCCACCAGCAGATCCAGGACTAGCGGGAAAGAGACCCAGTACTTC. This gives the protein CATSRSRTSGKETQYF.

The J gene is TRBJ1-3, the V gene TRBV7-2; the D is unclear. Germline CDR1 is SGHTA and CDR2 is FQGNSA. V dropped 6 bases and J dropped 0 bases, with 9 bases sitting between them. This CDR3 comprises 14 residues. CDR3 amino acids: CASRLGTSGNTIYF. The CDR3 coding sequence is TGTGCCAGCAGATTGGGAACCTCTGGAAACACCATATATTTT. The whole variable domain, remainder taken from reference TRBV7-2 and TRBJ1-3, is GAGVSQSPSNKVTEKGKDVELRCDPISGHTALYWYRQSLGQGLEFLIYFQGNSAPDKSGLPSDRFSAERTGGSVSTLTIQRTQQEDSAVYLCASRLGTSGNTIYFGEGSWLTVV.

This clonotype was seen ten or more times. As DNA, the CDR3 is TGTGCCAGCAGCGTAGATTCCGGATACTACCAAGAGACCCAGTACTTC. It encodes CASSVDSGYYQETQYF. V gene TRBV9 combines with J gene TRBJ2-5; D uncertain. V was shortened by 0 bases and J by 0 bases, with 12 bases between the two germline ends. The germline V gene has CDR1 SGDLS and CDR2 YYNGEE. This CDR3 has 16 amino acids.

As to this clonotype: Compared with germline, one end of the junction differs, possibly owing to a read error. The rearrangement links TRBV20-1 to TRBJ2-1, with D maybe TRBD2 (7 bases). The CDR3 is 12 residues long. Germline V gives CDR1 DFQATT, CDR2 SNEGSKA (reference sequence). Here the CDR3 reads CSARVGGPCPLF. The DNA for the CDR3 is TGCAGTGCTAGAGTCGGGGGGCCCTGCCCCCTCTTC.

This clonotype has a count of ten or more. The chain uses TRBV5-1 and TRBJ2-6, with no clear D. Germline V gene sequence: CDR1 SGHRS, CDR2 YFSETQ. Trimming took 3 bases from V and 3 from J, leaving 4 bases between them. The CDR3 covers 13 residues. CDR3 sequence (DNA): TGCGCCAGCAGCTCAAATGGGGCCAACGTCCTGACTTTC. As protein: CASSSNGANVLTF.

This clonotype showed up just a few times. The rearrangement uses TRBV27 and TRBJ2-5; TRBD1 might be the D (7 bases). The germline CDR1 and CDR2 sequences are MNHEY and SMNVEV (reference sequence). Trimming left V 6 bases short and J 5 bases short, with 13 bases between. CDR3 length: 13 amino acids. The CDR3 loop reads CASSGAGGETQYF. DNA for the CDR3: TGTGCCAGCAGCGGCGCAGGGGGGGAGACCCAGTACTTC.

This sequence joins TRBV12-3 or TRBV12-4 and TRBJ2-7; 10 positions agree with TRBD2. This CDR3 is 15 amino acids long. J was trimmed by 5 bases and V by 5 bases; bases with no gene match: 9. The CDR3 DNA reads TGTGCCAGCAGTACCCCACTAGCGGGGCCTGACGAGCAGTACTTC. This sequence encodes CASSTPLAGPDEQYF.

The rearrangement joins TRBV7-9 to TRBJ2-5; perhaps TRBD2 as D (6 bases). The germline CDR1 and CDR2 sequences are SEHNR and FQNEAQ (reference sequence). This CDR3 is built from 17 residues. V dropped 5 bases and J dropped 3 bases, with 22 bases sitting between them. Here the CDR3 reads CASSPRPQRASEETQYF. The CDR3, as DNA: TGTGCCAGCAGCCCCCGTCCCCAGCGGGCGTCGGAAGAGACCCAGTACTTC.

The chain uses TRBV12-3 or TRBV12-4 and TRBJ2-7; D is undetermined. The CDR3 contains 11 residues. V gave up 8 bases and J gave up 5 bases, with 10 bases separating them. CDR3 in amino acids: CASAEVDEQYF. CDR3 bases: TGTGCCAGCGCCGAGGTTGACGAGCAGTACTTC.

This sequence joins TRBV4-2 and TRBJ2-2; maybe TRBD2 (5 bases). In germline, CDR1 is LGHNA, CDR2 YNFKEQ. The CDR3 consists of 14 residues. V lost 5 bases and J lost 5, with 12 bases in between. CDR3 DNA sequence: TGTGCCAGCAGCAACGAGGGAATAACCGGGGAGCTGTTTTTT. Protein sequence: CASSNEGITGELFF.

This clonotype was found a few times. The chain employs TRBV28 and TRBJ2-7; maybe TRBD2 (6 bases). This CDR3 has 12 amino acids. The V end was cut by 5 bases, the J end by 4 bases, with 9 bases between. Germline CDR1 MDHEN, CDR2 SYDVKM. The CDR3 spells CASSDREYEQYF. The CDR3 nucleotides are TGTGCCAGCAGTGACCGGGAGTACGAGCAGTACTTC.

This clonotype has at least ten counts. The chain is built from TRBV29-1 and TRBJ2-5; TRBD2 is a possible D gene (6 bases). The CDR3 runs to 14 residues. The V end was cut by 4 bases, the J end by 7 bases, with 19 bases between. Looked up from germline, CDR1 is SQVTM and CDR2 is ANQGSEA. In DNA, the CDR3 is TGCAGCGTTGTTGGGGGAGGCCTCCAGGGGACCCAGTACTTC. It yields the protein CSVVGGGLQGTQYF.

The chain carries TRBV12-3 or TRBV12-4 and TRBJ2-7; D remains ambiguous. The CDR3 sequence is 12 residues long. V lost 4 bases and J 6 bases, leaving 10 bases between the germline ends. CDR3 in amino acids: CASSSTHFEQYF. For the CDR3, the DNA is TGTGCCAGCAGTTCGACCCATTTCGAGCAGTACTTC.

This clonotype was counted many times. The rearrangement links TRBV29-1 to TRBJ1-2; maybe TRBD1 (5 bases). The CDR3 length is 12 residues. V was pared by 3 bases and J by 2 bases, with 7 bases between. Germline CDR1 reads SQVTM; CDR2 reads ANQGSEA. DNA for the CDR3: TGCAGCGTTGAGCGGGGGAACTATGGCTACACCTTC. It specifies CSVERGNYGYTF.